Sequencing of this TCR beta chain was carried out in a study of blood T cell repertoires in COVID-19. Background on the study: Sources were T cells, B-cell-depleted T cells, or PBMCs; the material itself was cDNA or gDNA.

Authors' processing steps: Counts of nucleated cells, estimated from reference gene primer amplification, were obtained. Sequenced by immunoSEQ multiplex PCR; TCRdb stores in-frame clones only, minus some. For V, J and clone size, that table is used; D and trimming come from the DNA. The table records about 330,000 clones, around 89% of them present only once. This clonotype was obtained from a woman in her fifties or sixties with active or convalescent COVID-19. Input material: peripheral blood.

CDR3 in amino acids: CASSALSGRVHEQFF. DNA for the CDR3: TGTGCCAGCAGTGCTTTGAGCGGGAGGGTGCATGAGCAGTTCTTC. This chain connects TRBV2 to TRBJ2-1; 10 bases align to TRBD2. The CDR3 runs to 15 residues. V dropped 4 bases and J dropped 8; count of bases not matched to a gene: 8. CDR1 SNHLY and CDR2 FYNNEI come from the germline V gene.